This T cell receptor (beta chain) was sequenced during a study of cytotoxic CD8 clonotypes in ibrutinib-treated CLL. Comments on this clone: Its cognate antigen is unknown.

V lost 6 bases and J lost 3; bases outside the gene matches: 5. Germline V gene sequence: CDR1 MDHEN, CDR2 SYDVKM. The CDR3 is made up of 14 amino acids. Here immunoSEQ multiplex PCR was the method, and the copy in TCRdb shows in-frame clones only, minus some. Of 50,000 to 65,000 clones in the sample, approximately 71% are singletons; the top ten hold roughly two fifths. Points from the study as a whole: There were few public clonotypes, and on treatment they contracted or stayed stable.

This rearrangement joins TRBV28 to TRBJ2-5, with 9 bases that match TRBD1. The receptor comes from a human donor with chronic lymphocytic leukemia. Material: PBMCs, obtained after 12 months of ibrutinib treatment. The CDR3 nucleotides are TGTGCCAGCAGCCGAGGGACAGGGAAAGAGACCCAGTACTTC. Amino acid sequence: CASSRGTGKETQYF.